Each of the 10 T cell receptor beta chains below was sequenced from the same sample in a study of blood T cell repertoires in COVID-19. Libraries were prepared by immunoSEQ multiplex PCR; TCRdb keeps only in-frame clonotypes and omits some of them. This sample carries about 39,000 clones, about 85% of them seen once, and the ten largest clones take around 4%. Input material: peripheral blood. These receptors all stem from a man aged 60 to 75 with acute or convalescent COVID-19.

V usage is TRBV6-6 and J usage is TRBJ1-2, with D possibly TRBD1 on 5 matching bases. V was clipped by 4 bases and J by 10 bases, with 10 bases between them. This CDR3 region has 11 residues. Germline CDR1 is MNHNY and CDR2 is SVGAGI (reference sequence). The CDR3 DNA sequence: TGTGCCAGCAGTTTGCAGGGTGACTACACCTTC. Translated, it gives CASSLQGDYTF.

V gene TRBV12-3 or TRBV12-4 combines with J gene TRBJ2-1, with unresolved D. The V end lost 8 bases, the J end lost 6 bases, and 5 bases lay between the germline ends. CDR3 length: 10 residues. The CDR3 DNA reads as TGTGCCAGCGGGCGCAATGAGCAGTTCTTC. Amino acids: CASGRNEQFF.

The chain combines TRBV4-2 with TRBJ2-3; 9 positions match TRBD2. The trim removed 4 bases at V and 6 bases at J, leaving 8 bases unmatched. Germline CDR1 reads LGHNA; CDR2 reads YNFKEQ. CDR3 length: 15 residues. The CDR3 bases are TGTGCCAGCAGCCGCGGGACTAGCAGCGATGATACGCAGTATTTT. It encodes CASSRGTSSDDTQYF.

J is TRBJ1-1 and V is TRBV6-2 or TRBV6-3; tentative D call: TRBD1 (6 bases). The germline V gene has CDR1 MNHEY and CDR2 SVGEGT. CDR3 length equals 14 residues. V was trimmed by 3 bases and J by 1 base, leaving 9 bases between them. CDR3 nucleotide sequence: TGTGCCAGCAGTTATGGACAGAAGAACACTGAAGCTTTCTTT. This codes for CASSYGQKNTEAFF.

The rearrangement links TRBV5-1 to TRBJ2-4; 10 positions agree with TRBD2. Per germline, CDR1 SGHRS and CDR2 YFSETQ. V lost 3 bases, J lost 7 bases, and 4 bases stayed unmatched. The CDR3 is made up of 14 amino acids. CDR3 protein: CASSSSGGRNIQYF. The CDR3 bases are TGCGCCAGCAGCTCTAGCGGGGGTCGGAACATTCAGTACTTC.

This chain joins TRBV10-3 and TRBJ1-1, with D unresolved. Germline V CDR1 and CDR2: ENHRY, SYGVKD. V lost 10 bases, J lost 0 bases, and 6 bases lay in between. CDR3 length: 11 amino acids. The CDR3 DNA reads TGTGCCACTCGGTTGAACACTGAAGCTTTCTTT. Encoded protein: CATRLNTEAFF.

The J gene is TRBJ1-2, the V gene TRBV6-4, with 10 bases fitting TRBD1. V was pared by 7 bases and J by 8 bases, with 10 bases of the junction left unmatched. Germline assignment: CDR1 MRHNA and CDR2 SNTAGT. The CDR3 length is 14 residues. The CDR3 region is CASKITGTGAGYTF. In DNA form, the CDR3 reads TGTGCCAGCAAGATAACCGGGACAGGGGCCGGCTACACCTTC.

This chain connects TRBV11-2 to TRBJ2-1, with D perhaps matching TRBD1 (9 bases). V lost 8 bases to trimming and J lost 3 bases, with 17 bases between them. Germline V gene lookup returns CDR1 SGHAT and CDR2 FQNNGV. This CDR3 comprises 15 residues. The CDR3 coding sequence is TGTGCCAGCGACGGGGGGGACAGGGTCTACAATGAGCAGTTCTTC. It is translated as CASDGGDRVYNEQFF.

The chain couples TRBV7-3 to TRBJ2-3, with 8 bases aligning to TRBD2. V trimming: 0 bases; J trimming: 2 bases; junction bases outside the gene matches: 7. The germline V gene has CDR1 SGHTA and CDR2 FQGTGA. This CDR3 is 17 amino acids long. DNA for the CDR3: TGTGCCAGCAGCTTAACTCTCGGTAGCGGGGTCACAGATACGCAGTATTTT. Translation: CASSLTLGSGVTDTQYF.

In its sample, this clone was seen a few times. This same CDR3 is encoded by further DNA sequences in the sample. The gene calls are TRBV6-5 and TRBJ1-1; D unresolved. Trimming shortened V by 0 bases and J by 5 bases, and 7 bases separated the two germline ends. This CDR3 has 13 residues. Germline V gene data show CDR1 as MNHEY and CDR2 as SVGAGI. CDR3 residues: CASSYSRGTEAFF. The CDR3 DNA reads as TGTGCCAGCAGTTACTCTCGGGGAACTGAAGCTTTCTTT.